This note documents a single T cell receptor (beta chain) sequence. Its target is unknown. Caucasian individuals from Russia who were healthy and aged roughly 6 to 100 acted as donors. Isolation yielded PBMCs, at least 6 million per sample, in every case. V was shortened by 3 bases and J by 0 bases, with 12 bases between the two germline ends. Germline-derived CDR1 and CDR2 are SGHVS and FQNEAQ. This CDR3 region has 16 residues. The data stem from a study of blood T cells in healthy people across ages. Study results and caveats: Long-lived donors had more naive CD4+ cells and higher diversity than aged donors. Correlation between TCR beta diversity and naive T cell percentage was strong.

A second PCR, run for roughly 7 to 12 cycles, used a sample-barcoded 5' primer plus a J-beta primer mix. TCRdb re-derived calls from the 5' RACE reads in MiXCR, one entry per CDR3 protein. The table has some 1.4 million distinct CDR3 sequences, around two fifths seen once; the top ten hold 7.9%. Sequencing was done on a sample of blood. The receptor was derived from a woman aged 18-29 years in good health. The chain is built from TRBV7-8 and TRBJ1-5; D gene unclear. The CDR3 nucleotides are TGTGCCAGCAGCTTTATCGGCGTTAATAGCAATCAGCCCCAGCATTTT. Translated: CASSFIGVNSNQPQHF.